This T cell receptor beta chain is drawn from a study of blood T cell repertoires in COVID-19. In the study overall: PBMCs, B-cell-depleted T cells, or T cells were the source of the cDNA or gDNA that made up the material.

Germline V gene data show CDR1 as SGHVS and CDR2 as FNYEAQ. The CDR3 has 19 amino acids. J lost 2 bases, V lost 0 bases, and 10 bases had no gene match. Methods used by the authors: The authors estimated nucleated cell counts from reference gene primer amplification. Clones were sequenced by immunoSEQ multiplex PCR, and TCRdb holds only the in-frame ones, with some missing. V and J calls and clone size come straight from that table; D and trimming were deduced from the DNA. The sample gives roughly 180,000 clones, over 70% of which show up once; about 15% is in the top ten. J is TRBJ2-3 and V is TRBV7-6; 11 bases map to TRBD2. The clonotype originates from a man between 60 and 75 years old who had been exposed to COVID-19. Sequenced: PBMCs or T cells enriched from blood (not recorded which). CDR3 amino acids: CASSLAVGTSGASTDTQYF. The CDR3 DNA sequence: TGTGCCAGCAGCTTAGCGGTTGGGACTAGCGGAGCCTCCACAGATACGCAGTATTTT.